The entry below describes one TCR beta chain. Antigen unknown. This entry is derived from a study of PD-L1 blockade in urothelial cancer. Study at large: Once treatment had started, blood was analyzed at 3 weeks (second dose) and again at 6 weeks. A median roughly 140,000 T cells were found in blood samples. Study-level results: Tumor-associated clones in blood expanded more at 3 weeks in durable-benefit patients.

V lost 8 bases, J lost 1 base, and 12 bases lay in between. The CDR3 length is 13 residues. The germline gives CDR1 MDHEN, CDR2 SYDVKM. Spiked synthetic TCR analogs estimated absolute template abundance per PCR. The data were produced by immunoSEQ multiplex PCR, yet TCRdb's version contains in-frame clones alone and is incomplete. The sample holds approximately 100,000 clones; 91% are singletons and the top ten take approximately 0.88%. The source is an elderly woman with urothelial cancer. The J gene is TRBJ2-7, the V gene TRBV28, with a weak D call TRBD2 (5 bases). The sequenced sample was PBMCs, obtained around atezolizumab (anti-PD-L1) treatment. The CDR3 DNA follows: TGTGCCAGCGGCGTCCCGGGATCCTACGAGCAGTACTTC. Translated: CASGVPGSYEQYF. The full variable domain, its missing parts supplied by reference TRBV28 and TRBJ2-7, is DVKVTQSSRYLVKRTGEKVFLECVQDMDHENMFWYRQDPGLGLRLIYFSYDVKMKEKGDIPEGYSVSREKKERFSLILESASTNQTSMYLCASGVPGSYEQYFGPGTRLTVT.